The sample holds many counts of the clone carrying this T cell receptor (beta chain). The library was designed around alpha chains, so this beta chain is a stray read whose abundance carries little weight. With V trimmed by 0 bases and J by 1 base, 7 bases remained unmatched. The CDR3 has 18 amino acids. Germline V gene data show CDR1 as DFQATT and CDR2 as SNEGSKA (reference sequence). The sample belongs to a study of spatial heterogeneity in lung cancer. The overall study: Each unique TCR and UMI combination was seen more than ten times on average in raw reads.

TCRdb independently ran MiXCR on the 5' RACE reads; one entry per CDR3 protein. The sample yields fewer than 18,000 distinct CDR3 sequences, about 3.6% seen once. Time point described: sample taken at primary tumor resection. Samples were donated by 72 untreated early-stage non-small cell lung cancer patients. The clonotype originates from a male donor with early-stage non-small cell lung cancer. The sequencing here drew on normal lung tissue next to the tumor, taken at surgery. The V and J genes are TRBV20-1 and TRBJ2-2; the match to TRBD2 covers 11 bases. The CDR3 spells CSARDFTSGSRNTGELFF. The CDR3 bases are TGCAGTGCTAGAGATTTTACTAGCGGGAGCCGGAACACCGGGGAGCTGTTTTTT.